This is a list of T cell receptor beta chains from one sample in a study of graft-versus-host responses after intestinal transplantation. Assay used: immunoSEQ multiplex PCR; TCRdb lists only in-frame clones, some missing. The table lists about 20,000 clones, about 89% of them singletons. The specimen comprised PBMCs, sampled approximately 240 days after intestinal transplant. The receptors originated from a human patient who received an intestinal transplant, so some T cells may come from the graft donor. Both conserved end residues are part of each CDR3. A D gene is named only where the DNA matches it firmly. The size field is filled for only some rows; it gives once, few, many or a size class.

NA	TRBV11-2	TRBJ2-1	TRBD2	12	CASSYSGNEQFF	TGTGCCAGCAGCTATAGCGGGAATGAGCAGTTCTTC
once	TRBV11-1	TRBJ2-1	NA	17	CASSLLTATFGYNEQFF	TGTGCCAGCAGCCTACTGACAGCTACCTTTGGGTACAATGAGCAGTTCTTC
NA	TRBV4-1	TRBJ1-1	NA	16	CAGGSASGVRRTEAFF	TGCGCCGGGGGATCTGCTTCCGGGGTGAGAAGAACTGAAGCTTTCTTT
once	TRBV19	TRBJ1-2	NA	17	CASSIDVGWAKDYGYTF	TGTGCCAGTAGTATCGACGTCGGGTGGGCAAAGGACTATGGCTACACCTTC
NA	TRBV7-9	TRBJ1-2	NA	16	CASSFRARESSYGYTF	TGTGCCAGCAGCTTTAGGGCCAGGGAGAGTAGCTATGGCTACACCTTC
NA	TRBV5-4	TRBJ2-5	NA	14	CASSSTLGQETQYF	TGTGCCAGCAGCTCCACTCTGGGCCAAGAGACCCAGTACTTC
NA	TRBV6-6	TRBJ1-6	NA	14	CASSRSGSNSPLHF	TGTGCCAGCAGCCGTAGTGGGTCGAATTCACCCCTCCACTTT
NA	TRBV30	TRBJ1-1	NA	11	CAWRERTEAFF	TGTGCCTGGAGAGAGAGGACTGAAGCTTTCTTT
few	TRBV7-9	TRBJ1-1	NA	15	CASSLGGGVGSEAFF	TGTGCCAGCAGCTTAGGTGGGGGGGTAGGGTCTGAAGCTTTCTTT
few	TRBV6-1	TRBJ2-2	TRBD2	15	CASSVQAGGPGELFF	TGTGCCAGCAGTGTGCAAGCGGGGGGGCCAGGGGAGCTGTTTTTT
NA	TRBV7-9	TRBJ2-3	NA	14	CATATPISTDTQYF	TGTGCCACCGCGACGCCCATAAGCACAGATACGCAGTATTTT
NA	TRBV5-1	TRBJ2-5	TRBD2	16	CASSLEASGGSETQYF	TGCGCCAGCAGCTTGGAGGCTAGCGGGGGCTCAGAGACCCAGTACTTC
few	TRBV6-6	TRBJ2-5	NA	12	CASSYEVETQYF	TGTGCCAGCAGTTACGAGGTTGAGACCCAGTACTTC
NA	TRBV19	TRBJ2-1	NA	14	CASTLNWAYNEQFF	TGTGCCAGTACCCTGAACTGGGCGTACAATGAGCAGTTCTTC
few	TRBV11-2	TRBJ2-3	NA	16	CASSLETEGPLNTQYF	TGTGCCAGCAGCTTAGAAACGGAAGGGCCACTTAATACGCAGTATTTT
NA	TRBV7-2	TRBJ2-7	TRBD2	18	CASSLAGFLAGDSYEQYF	TGTGCCAGCAGCTTAGCGGGGTTTTTAGCGGGGGATAGCTACGAGCAGTACTTC
NA	TRBV28	TRBJ2-1	TRBD2	14	CANSGGGTYNEQFF	TGTGCCAATAGCGGGGGGGGAACCTACAATGAGCAGTTCTTC
NA	TRBV6-6	TRBJ1-1	NA	13	CASKADLDTEAFF	TGTGCCAGCAAGGCAGACCTGGACACTGAAGCTTTCTTT
NA	TRBV19	TRBJ2-7	NA	13	CASSIAGFHEQYF	TGTGCCAGTAGTATAGCAGGGTTCCACGAGCAGTACTTC
NA	TRBV11-3	TRBJ1-5	NA	16	CASSFGWFLSGQPQHF	TGTGCCAGCAGCTTTGGTTGGTTTTTGTCTGGTCAGCCCCAGCATTTT
once	TRBV19	TRBJ1-5	NA	12	CATGYRNQPQHF	TGTGCCACCGGGTATAGGAATCAGCCCCAGCATTTT
NA	TRBV7-9	TRBJ1-1	NA	13	CASSFQLNTEAFF	TGTGCCAGCAGCTTTCAGTTGAACACTGAAGCTTTCTTT